The 12 T cell receptor beta chains presented below share a single source sample, sequenced in a study of T cells in narcolepsy. Libraries were prepared by immunoSEQ multiplex PCR; TCRdb keeps only in-frame clonotypes and omits some of them. The table lists some 25,000 clones, 65% to 90% of them singletons. The sequenced sample was memory (CD45RA-) CD4+ T cells from blood. The source of these receptors is a human donor in good health.

The CDR3 coding sequence is TGTGCCAGTAGTATGTGGACAAGAGAACCTTATACAACTAATGAAAAACTGTTTTTT. Translation: CASSMWTREPYTTNEKLFF. The V gene is TRBV19, the J gene TRBJ1-4, with a weak D call TRBD1 (5 bases). CDR1 is LNHDA and CDR2 is SQIVND in the germline V gene (reference sequence). CDR3 length: 19 amino acids. The germline V and J ends were trimmed by 3 bases and 0 bases, with 20 bases remaining between them. Based on the CDR3 plus reference TRBV19 and TRBJ1-4, the full variable domain is DGGITQSPKYLFRKEGQNVTLSCEQNLNHDAMYWYRQDPGQGLRLIYYSQIVNDFQKGDIAEGYSVSREKKESFPLTVTSAQKNPTAFYLCASSMWTREPYTTNEKLFFGSGTQLSVL.

This clone was observed a single time. This rearrangement joins TRBV19 to TRBJ1-5; TRBD1 aligns across 10 bases. The length of the CDR3 is 14 residues. Germline V CDR1 and CDR2: LNHDA, SQIVND (reference sequence). V trimming: 5 bases; J trimming: 5 bases; junction bases outside the gene matches: 3. The CDR3 region is CASSLGQGDQPQHF. The CDR3 DNA reads as TGTGCCAGTAGTCTTGGACAGGGGGATCAGCCCCAGCATTTT.

The V and J genes are TRBV11-2 and TRBJ2-7; D possibly corresponds to TRBD2 (5 bases). CDR1 and CDR2 (germline): SGHAT, FQNNGV. CDR3 size: 13 residues. The ends were cut back, 0 bases at V and 5 bases at J, with 8 bases in the middle. The CDR3 region is CASSLDMRDEQYF. The CDR3 DNA reads TGTGCCAGCAGCTTAGATATGAGGGACGAGCAGTACTTC.

J is TRBJ2-7 and V is TRBV6-5; D might be TRBD2 (5 bases). V was clipped by 6 bases and J by 2 bases, with 17 bases between them. CDR3 length: 15 residues. The V gene's germline CDR1 is MNHEY and CDR2 SVGAGI. DNA of the CDR3: TGTGCCAGCAGGTCTACCGGGATTAAAGCCTACGAGCAGTACTTC. It specifies CASRSTGIKAYEQYF.

This sequence joins TRBV12-5 and TRBJ1-1, with D maybe TRBD1 (6 bases). The CDR3 loop spans 13 amino acids. Germline loops: CDR1 LGHNT, CDR2 FRNRAP. Trimming removed 3 bases from V and 4 bases from J, with 9 bases in between. The CDR3 region has the DNA TGTGCTAGTGGTTTAGGGGGTGGCACTGAAGCTTTCTTT. The encoded protein is CASGLGGGTEAFF.

V usage is TRBV2 and J usage is TRBJ2-1; 9 bases align to TRBD1. J was trimmed by 0 bases and V by 7 bases; bases with no gene match: 4. Germline V gene data show CDR1 as SNHLY and CDR2 as FYNNEI. CDR3 length: 15 amino acids. As DNA, the CDR3 is TGTGCCAGCAAAATGGACAGGGGCTCCTACAATGAGCAGTTCTTC. Its translation is CASKMDRGSYNEQFF.

The chain couples TRBV6-1 to TRBJ1-2; D is uncertain. Between the trimmed V and J ends, which lost 10 bases and 2 bases, there was a span of 8 bases. Germline V CDR1 and CDR2: MNHNS, SASEGT. The CDR3 totals 11 residues. CDR3 sequence: CATGLNYGYTF. The CDR3 DNA reads TGTGCCACTGGATTGAACTATGGCTACACCTTC.

CDR3 in DNA: TGCGCCAGCAGCTTCTCGGGGCGGAACACTGAAGCTTTCTTT. Its translation: CASSFSGRNTEAFF. The chain carries TRBV5-1 and TRBJ1-1, with D possibly being TRBD1 (5 bases). This CDR3 has 14 residues. The V gene lost 2 bases and the J gene lost 1 base, with 9 bases spanning the gap. The germline V gene has CDR1 SGHRS and CDR2 YFSETQ.

V and J are TRBV6-1 and TRBJ2-3, with D maybe TRBD2 (5 bases). This CDR3 is built from 14 residues. The germline V gene has CDR1 MNHNS and CDR2 SASEGT. The ends were cut back, 4 bases at V and 5 bases at J, with 13 bases in the middle. The CDR3 DNA reads TGTGCCAGCAGTGCCTTACTAGAGAAAGATACGCAGTATTTT. Translating gives CASSALLEKDTQYF.

V gene TRBV4-2 combines with J gene TRBJ2-2; D perhaps matches TRBD2 (5 bases). Per germline, CDR1 LGHNA and CDR2 YNFKEQ. This CDR3 is built from 16 residues. V was trimmed by 0 bases and J by 6 bases, leaving 14 bases between them. CDR3 protein: CASSQEVGVRSGELFF. The CDR3 DNA reads TGTGCCAGCAGCCAAGAAGTCGGGGTTCGATCCGGGGAGCTGTTTTTT.

The V call is TRBV18, the J call TRBJ2-1; 12 bases match TRBD2. V shed 3 bases and J 5 bases; nucleotides not matched to a gene: 2. In germline, CDR1 is KGHSH, CDR2 LQKENI. The CDR3 consists of 15 residues. The CDR3 DNA follows: TGTGCCAGCTCACCTGGACTAGCGGGGAACAATGAGCAGTTCTTC. As protein: CASSPGLAGNNEQFF.

The rearrangement links TRBV14 to TRBJ1-5; a weak D match, TRBD1 (6 bases). The CDR3 has 14 residues. V shed 10 bases and J shed 7 bases, with 20 bases lying between them. The germline V gene encodes CDR1 SGHDN and CDR2 FVKESK. This CDR3 is CATPIKGDRQPQHF. The DNA for the CDR3 is TGTGCCACCCCGATTAAGGGGGACCGGCAGCCCCAGCATTTT.